These 23 T cell receptor beta chains came from one sample sequenced in a study of T cells after yellow fever vaccination. Each CDR3 protein gets one entry after TCRdb re-called the 5' RACE reads with MiXCR. The repertoire has about 220,000 distinct CDR3 sequences, less than 3.5% of them found once; the top ten carry roughly 3%. The specimen was CD4+ T cells sorted from PBMCs, collected 10 days after the yellow fever booster vaccination. Receptors were obtained from a man younger than 35 who received the YFV17D yellow fever vaccine.

This clonotype was observed a single time. V is TRBV20-1 and J is TRBJ1-2, with 7 bases aligning to TRBD1. Germline values: CDR1 DFQATT, CDR2 SNEGSKA (reference sequence). This CDR3 comprises 13 residues. J lost 4 bases, V lost 5 bases, and 7 bases had no gene match. Written as DNA, the CDR3 is TGCAGTGCTCCCGGGACAGCAAGCTATGGCTACACCTTC. It yields the protein CSAPGTASYGYTF.

This clonotype was seen only a few times. The chain is built from TRBV10-3 and TRBJ2-1; 9 bases are a match to TRBD2. This CDR3 contains 16 residues. Germline V gene data show CDR1 as ENHRY and CDR2 as SYGVKD. V shed 6 bases, J shed 1 base, and the junction held 7 bases outside the gene matches. The CDR3 loop reads CAISNLAGRSYNEQFF. The CDR3 nucleotides read TGTGCCATCAGCAACCTAGCGGGGAGGTCCTACAATGAGCAGTTCTTC.

This clonotype was seen ten or more times. The chain has TRBV6-1 and TRBJ1-1; D perhaps matches TRBD1 (5 bases). Trimming removed 7 bases at V and 1 base at J, with 16 bases between. The CDR3 length is 15 residues. CDR1 is MNHNS, CDR2 SASEGT, per germline. The CDR3 spells CASTTWIGANTEAFF. The DNA for the CDR3 is TGTGCCAGCACCACCTGGATAGGGGCGAACACTGAAGCTTTCTTT.

This clonotype was seen repeatedly, ten times or more. The chain has TRBV28 and TRBJ2-7; TRBD2 agrees at 13 bases. Germline V lookup: CDR1 MDHEN, CDR2 SYDVKM. The J segment lost 4 bases and the V segment lost 4 bases, leaving 4 bases of the junction unmatched. This CDR3 contains 15 residues. The CDR3 DNA reads as TGTGCCAGCAGTTACCCGGGACTAGCGGGGTACGAGCAGTACTTC. It translates to CASSYPGLAGYEQYF.

This chain connects TRBV7-2 to TRBJ2-7; no clear D. CDR3 length: 13 amino acids. The germline CDR1 and CDR2 sequences are SGHTA and FQGNSA. The ends were cut back, 1 base at V and 4 bases at J, with 8 bases in the middle. CDR3 sequence: CASSLESRYEQYF. CDR3 nucleotide sequence: TGTGCCAGCAGCTTAGAGTCCCGGTACGAGCAGTACTTC.

At least ten counts were recorded for this clonotype. V is TRBV20-1 and J is TRBJ2-7, with D unclear. The germline V gene has CDR1 DFQATT and CDR2 SNEGSKA (reference sequence). The CDR3 is made up of 12 amino acids. The V end was cut by 3 bases, the J end by 4 bases, with 10 bases between. The CDR3 here is CSASVQSYEQYF. The CDR3 DNA reads as TGCAGTGCTAGTGTCCAGTCATACGAGCAGTACTTC.

This clonotype occurred many times. This rearrangement joins TRBV28 to TRBJ2-6, with 7 nucleotides matching TRBD1. This CDR3 region has 18 residues. After removal of 6 bases from V and 0 bases from J, the junction contained 11 bases not matched to a gene. Germline CDR1 reads MDHEN; CDR2 reads SYDVKM. The CDR3 region has the DNA TGTGCCAGCAGACCTGACAGGGTCCGCTTCTCTGGGGCCAACGTCCTGACTTTC. Translated: CASRPDRVRFSGANVLTF.

In this sample, this clonotype turned up many times. This rearrangement joins TRBV5-1 to TRBJ1-5, with 8 bases that match TRBD1. Germline CDR1 SGHRS, CDR2 YFSETQ. This CDR3 has 14 residues. Trimming removed 2 bases from V and 9 bases from J; junction bases left unmatched: 7. The DNA for the CDR3 is TGCGCCAGCAGCTTATTACAGGGGGGGAGGCCCCAGCATTTT. This translates into CASSLLQGGRPQHF.

This clonotype was detected many times. The rearrangement joins TRBV6-6 to TRBJ2-7; 8 positions agree with TRBD1. The ends lost 3 bases at V and 2 bases at J; junction bases unmatched: 6. This CDR3 has 15 residues. The germline V gene has CDR1 MNHNY and CDR2 SVGAGI (reference sequence). CDR3 in amino acids: CASSYGQGATYEQYV. CDR3 in DNA: TGTGCCAGCAGTTATGGGCAGGGGGCCACCTACGAGCAGTACGTC.

This clonotype showed up many times. V and J are TRBV7-2 and TRBJ1-1, with 10 bases matching TRBD1. The J segment lost 5 bases and the V segment lost 5 bases, leaving 2 bases of the junction unmatched. Germline CDR1 reads SGHTA; CDR2 reads FQGNSA. The CDR3 sequence is 13 residues long. CDR3 coding DNA: TGTGCCAGCAGCCCGGGACAGGGGACTGAAGCTTTCTTT. Translating gives CASSPGQGTEAFF.

This clonotype has just a few counts. The V gene is TRBV20-1, the J gene TRBJ2-1, with 9 bases that match TRBD2. The V and J ends lost 8 bases and 6 bases, in that order; junction bases with no gene match: 8. CDR1 is DFQATT and CDR2 is SNEGSKA in the germline V gene (reference sequence). There are 13 residues in the CDR3. CDR3 bases: TGCAGTATTATCGCGGGGGGGGCCAATGAGCAGTTCTTC. Translated: CSIIAGGANEQFF.

Ten or more counts support this clonotype. V gene TRBV7-3 combines with J gene TRBJ1-2, with 8 bases lining up with TRBD1. V lost 5 bases to trimming and J lost 6 bases; unmatched junction nucleotides: 5. The CDR3 sequence is 13 residues long. CDR1 SGHTA and CDR2 FQGTGA come from the germline V gene. The CDR3 loop reads CASSLDRGDGYTF. Here the CDR3 DNA reads TGTGCCAGCAGCCTAGACAGGGGAGATGGCTACACCTTC.

J is TRBJ1-1 and V is TRBV28, with a tentative D call TRBD1 (5 bases). In germline, CDR1 is MDHEN, CDR2 SYDVKM. The CDR3 consists of 16 residues. V was clipped by 7 bases and J by 0 bases, with 18 bases between them. The CDR3 nucleotides read TGTGCCAGCACTACTCCCGACAGCATTCTGAACACTGAAGCTTTCTTT. Translation gives CASTTPDSILNTEAFF. Variable domain in full (rest from reference TRBV28 and TRBJ1-1): DVKVTQSSRYLVKRTGEKVFLECVQDMDHENMFWYRQDPGLGLRLIYFSYDVKMKEKGDIPEGYSVSREKKERFSLILESASTNQTSMYLCASTTPDSILNTEAFFGQGTRLTVV.

This clonotype was picked up a small number of times. This sequence joins TRBV6-2 or TRBV6-3 and TRBJ2-7; unclear D gene. CDR3 length: 14 residues. Germline assignment: CDR1 MNHEY and CDR2 SVGEGT. Trimming cost V 1 base and J 0 bases, with 7 bases left between them. DNA for the CDR3: TGTGCCAGCAGTTACTATGCCAACTCCTACGAGCAGTACTTC. This gives the protein CASSYYANSYEQYF.

The chain recombines TRBV28 with TRBJ2-2, with D perhaps TRBD2 (6 bases). The germline V and J ends were trimmed by 0 bases and 6 bases, with 14 bases remaining between them. The CDR3 runs 16 residues. CDR1 and CDR2 (germline): MDHEN, SYDVKM. The CDR3 reads CASSLWSGGGAGELFF. In nucleotides, the CDR3 is TGTGCCAGCAGTTTATGGTCGGGTGGAGGGGCCGGGGAGCTGTTTTTT. The full variable domain, rest sourced from reference TRBV28 and TRBJ2-2, is DVKVTQSSRYLVKRTGEKVFLECVQDMDHENMFWYRQDPGLGLRLIYFSYDVKMKEKGDIPEGYSVSREKKERFSLILESASTNQTSMYLCASSLWSGGGAGELFFGEGSRLTVL.

This clonotype was detected ten times or more. An end of the junction does not agree with germline; a read error may underlie this. The rearrangement links TRBV23-1 to TRBJ2-5; D may correspond to TRBD1 or TRBD2 (6 bases each). TRBV23-1 is flagged as an ORF with uncertain function. The CDR3 runs 15 residues. CDR3 sequence: CASSQQGHFRGWSSF. The CDR3 nucleotides read TGCGCCAGCAGTCAACAGGGACACTTTCGGGGGTGGTCGTCCTTC.

The table lists this clonotype with a few counts. The chain links TRBV28 to TRBJ2-5; D is possibly TRBD1 or TRBD2 (6 bases each). The CDR3 extends over 15 amino acids. With 9 bases removed from V and 2 bases from J, the gap between germline ends came to 19 bases. Germline V gives CDR1 MDHEN, CDR2 SYDVKM. CDR3 nucleotide sequence: TGTGCCAGTGTCGAGGGGGGAGGCCTTCAAGAGACCCAGTACTTC. Protein product: CASVEGGGLQETQYF. Combining the CDR3 with reference TRBV28 and TRBJ2-5 gives the whole variable domain DVKVTQSSRYLVKRTGEKVFLECVQDMDHENMFWYRQDPGLGLRLIYFSYDVKMKEKGDIPEGYSVSREKKERFSLILESASTNQTSMYLCASVEGGGLQETQYFGPGTRLLVL.

The table lists this clonotype with many counts. The J gene is TRBJ2-7, the V gene TRBV6-5, with a possible D match to TRBD2 (5 bases). Germline assignment: CDR1 MNHEY and CDR2 SVGAGI. V lost 5 bases and J 6 bases, leaving 14 bases between the germline ends. The CDR3 has 13 residues. The CDR3 DNA reads TGTGCCAGCAGTCTCCCGGCCACTAGCGAGCAGTACTTC. Protein sequence: CASSLPATSEQYF.

This clonotype was recorded at least ten times. The chain carries TRBV12-3 or TRBV12-4 and TRBJ2-1; D call uncertain. Trimming took 1 base from V and 3 from J, leaving 4 bases between them. This CDR3 spans 13 amino acids. CDR3 DNA sequence: TGTGCCAGCAGTTTAGGGGTCTACAATGAGCAGTTCTTC. It translates to CASSLGVYNEQFF.

This clonotype showed up just a few times. The rearrangement joins TRBV12-3 or TRBV12-4 to TRBJ1-5; 8 nucleotides match TRBD1. CDR3 size: 14 residues. With 3 bases clipped from V and 7 bases from J, the junction kept 5 bases outside the gene matches. Here the CDR3 reads CASSFTGGGQPQHF. CDR3 bases: TGTGCCAGCAGTTTCACAGGGGGAGGACAGCCCCAGCATTTT.

This clonotype has ten or more counts. The rearrangement uses TRBV10-2 and TRBJ2-1, with D possibly matching TRBD1 (6 bases). The CDR3 runs 13 residues. V lost 6 bases and J 7 bases, leaving 13 bases between the germline ends. Germline V gene data show CDR1 as WSHSY and CDR2 as SAAADI. The CDR3 reads CASRATGSNEQFF. The DNA of the CDR3 is TGCGCCAGCAGGGCCACAGGGAGTAATGAGCAGTTCTTC.

Many counts were recorded for this clonotype. This chain uses TRBV7-2 with TRBJ1-1; perhaps TRBD1 as D (5 bases). V was trimmed by 7 bases and J by 4 bases, leaving 13 bases between them. This CDR3 region has 13 residues. CDR1 is SGHTA and CDR2 is FQGNSA in the germline V gene. This CDR3 reads CASTQWGVTEAFF. The CDR3 region has the DNA TGTGCCAGCACCCAGTGGGGGGTCACTGAAGCTTTCTTT.

DNA for the CDR3: TGTGCCACCAGCAGAGAAGGGAGAGGGGCAGCACCCCTCCACTTT. Residues: CATSREGRGAAPLHF. The chain combines TRBV15 with TRBJ1-6; possible D gene TRBD1, 5 bases. There are 15 residues in the CDR3. V was pared by 0 bases and J by 11 bases, with 14 bases between. Germline values: CDR1 LNHNV, CDR2 YYDKDF (reference sequence).